These T cell receptor beta chains were read from a single sample in a study of T cells after posttransplantation cyclophosphamide. Profiling relied on immunoSEQ multiplex PCR, and the TCRdb table lists in-frame clones only, not all of them. Observed in the sample are about 44,000 clones, none of them singletons. The material sequenced was PBMCs. These receptors were obtained from a man aged 35 to 55 in good health, CMV-negative, and a related stem cell transplant donor. CDR3s include the opening cysteine and the closing phenylalanine or tryptophan. D genes are given only for firm matches. Clone sizes are given selectively: once, few, many, or a class where the clone is expanded.

v_call	j_call	d_call	clone_size	cdr3_aa	cdr3_nt
TRBV6-5	TRBJ1-2	NA	NA	CASTLGGIDYGYTF	TGTGCCAGCACGTTAGGAGGTATAGACTATGGCTACACCTTC
TRBV5-1	TRBJ1-2	NA	NA	CASSLDRTAHGYTF	TGCGCCAGCAGCTTGGATCGGACAGCACACGGCTACACCTTC
TRBV12-5	TRBJ2-1	TRBD2	NA	CASGSSTLAGGPHEQFF	TGTGCTAGTGGTTCTTCCACCCTAGCGGGGGGGCCCCATGAGCAGTTCTTC
TRBV9	TRBJ2-2	NA	few	CASSAGGGSANTGELFF	TGTGCCAGCAGCGCGGGGGGCGGGAGCGCGAACACCGGGGAGCTGTTTTTT
TRBV5-4	TRBJ2-2	NA	many	CASSLVDTGELFF	TGTGCCAGCAGCTTAGTAGACACCGGGGAGCTGTTTTTT
TRBV5-6	TRBJ1-1	TRBD1	many	CASSLVSGQGATEAFF	TGTGCCAGCAGCTTGGTTTCGGGACAGGGGGCTACTGAAGCTTTCTTT
TRBV7-2	TRBJ2-3	NA	many	CASSLEDRTQYF	TGTGCCAGCAGCTTAGAAGACAGAACGCAGTATTTT
TRBV18	TRBJ1-5	NA	many	CASSPIRETGNQPQHF	TGTGCCAGCTCACCGATCAGGGAAACAGGCAATCAGCCCCAGCATTTT
TRBV6-6	TRBJ1-5	NA	many	CASSAGYPEGPQHF	TGTGCCAGCAGCGCGGGCTACCCGGAGGGGCCCCAGCATTTT
TRBV11-1	TRBJ1-1	NA	many	CASSLHRVNTEAFF	TGTGCCAGCAGCTTACACAGGGTGAACACTGAAGCTTTCTTT
TRBV6-1	TRBJ2-5	TRBD2	NA	CASAHAGGQETQYF	TGTGCCAGCGCACACGCGGGGGGGCAAGAGACCCAGTACTTC
TRBV7-2	TRBJ1-5	NA	NA	CASSLQGGHSNQPQHF	TGTGCCAGCAGCTTACAAGGCGGCCATAGCAATCAGCCCCAGCATTTT
TRBV5-8	TRBJ1-6	NA	NA	CASSSLLSPLHF	TGTGCCAGCAGCTCTCTTCTTTCACCCCTCCACTTT
TRBV4-1	TRBJ1-4	TRBD1	many	CASSQFSGTGFPLVNEKLFF	TGCGCCAGCAGCCAATTCTCCGGGACAGGATTTCCGTTAGTTAATGAAAAACTGTTTTTT
TRBV9	TRBJ1-3	NA	many	CASSVGPSGAGNTIYF	TGTGCCAGCAGCGTAGGACCCTCGGGAGCTGGAAACACCATATATTTT
TRBV19	TRBJ1-4	NA	many	CASGPGDGPNEKLFF	TGTGCCAGTGGCCCGGGAGACGGACCGAATGAAAAACTGTTTTTT
TRBV27	TRBJ2-1	TRBD1	few	CASSLSAGGSYNEQFF	TGTGCCAGCAGTTTATCAGCAGGGGGCAGCTACAATGAGCAGTTCTTC
TRBV29-1	TRBJ1-1	NA	many	CSVEYGKVEAFF	TGCAGCGTTGAATACGGGAAAGTTGAAGCTTTCTTT
TRBV9	TRBJ2-1	TRBD2	few	CASSVRGGTSGYGEQFF	TGTGCCAGCAGCGTCCGAGGCGGGACTAGCGGGTACGGGGAGCAGTTCTTC
TRBV7-6	TRBJ2-2	NA	NA	CASSLPSGTGELFF	TGTGCCAGCAGCTTGCCCTCGGGGACCGGGGAGCTGTTTTTT
TRBV10-3	TRBJ1-5	TRBD1	many	CAISATGGGSNQPQHF	TGTGCCATCAGTGCCACAGGGGGGGGTTCGAATCAGCCCCAGCATTTT
TRBV5-1	TRBJ2-7	NA	NA	CASSKVMAGGLDEQYF	TGCGCCAGCAGCAAGGTGATGGCAGGGGGACTAGACGAGCAGTACTTC
TRBV7-9	TRBJ2-5	NA	few	CASSSGFQETQYF	TGTGCCAGCAGCTCGGGATTCCAAGAGACCCAGTACTTC
TRBV5-3	TRBJ2-4	TRBD2	many	CARSPHCGGENIQYF	TGTGCCAGAAGCCCCCACTGCGGGGGGGAAAACATTCAGTACTTC
TRBV5-1	TRBJ1-2	TRBD1	many	CASSLTGGTPNYGYTF	TGCGCCAGCAGCTTAACAGGGGGAACCCCTAACTATGGCTACACCTTC
TRBV5-1	TRBJ1-1	NA	many	CASRTAWNTEAFF	TGCGCCAGCAGGACAGCGTGGAACACTGAAGCTTTCTTT
TRBV6-5	TRBJ1-5	NA	many	CASSLQVNNQPQHF	TGTGCCAGCAGCCTTCAGGTCAACAATCAGCCCCAGCATTTT
TRBV5-1	TRBJ2-5	TRBD2	NA	CASSVTLAGGQETQYF	TGCGCCAGCAGCGTGACACTAGCGGGGGGCCAAGAGACCCAGTACTTC
TRBV14	TRBJ2-3	NA	many	CASMRGPGADTQYF	TGTGCCAGCATGCGGGGCCCTGGAGCAGATACGCAGTATTTT
TRBV9	TRBJ2-3	NA	many	CASSATQGTDTQYF	TGTGCCAGCAGCGCAACACAGGGCACAGATACGCAGTATTTT
TRBV19	TRBJ1-2	NA	many	CASSLRDNDYGYTF	TGTGCCAGTAGTCTAAGGGACAACGACTATGGCTACACCTTC
TRBV5-6	TRBJ2-5	TRBD2	NA	CASSLERDWQETQYF	TGTGCCAGCAGCTTGGAGCGGGACTGGCAAGAGACCCAGTACTTC
TRBV19	TRBJ1-4	TRBD1	many	CASSAGGWDEKLFF	TGTGCCAGTAGTGCAGGGGGCTGGGATGAAAAACTGTTTTTT
TRBV2	TRBJ1-1	NA	few	CASSERGRNTEAFF	TGTGCCAGCAGTGAAAGAGGGAGGAACACTGAAGCTTTCTTT
TRBV6-6	TRBJ2-3	TRBD2	many	CASSLSGGDTQYF	TGTGCCAGCAGCCTTAGCGGGGGAGATACGCAGTATTTT
TRBV6-4	TRBJ2-3	TRBD2	many	CASSVGGGSTDTQYF	TGTGCCAGCAGCGTCGGGGGGGGTAGCACAGATACGCAGTATTTT
TRBV6-1	TRBJ1-2	NA	many	CASSEWGRGNYGYTF	TGTGCCAGCAGTGAATGGGGGCGCGGGAACTATGGCTACACCTTC
TRBV5-1	TRBJ1-2	NA	many	CASSLAGGAGYTF	TGCGCCAGCAGCTTGGCCGGCGGCGCGGGCTACACCTTC
TRBV12-5	TRBJ1-1	NA	many	CASGGDTSNTEAFF	TGTGCTAGTGGGGGGGACACATCGAACACTGAAGCTTTCTTT
TRBV6-5	TRBJ1-6	TRBD1	few	CASSQDRGPNSPLHF	TGTGCCAGCAGTCAAGACAGGGGGCCGAATTCACCCCTCCACTTT
TRBV7-3	TRBJ2-3	NA	few	CASSLDNSRGTQYF	TGTGCCAGCAGCTTAGATAATAGCCGGGGGACGCAGTATTTT
TRBV18	TRBJ2-1	TRBD1	few	CASHDRGENNEQFF	TGTGCCAGCCATGACAGGGGGGAGAACAATGAGCAGTTCTTC
TRBV7-2	TRBJ2-2	TRBD2	many	CASSLSMVAGIAGELFF	TGTGCCAGCAGCCTTAGCATGGTAGCGGGTATCGCCGGGGAGCTGTTTTTT
TRBV11-3	TRBJ2-1	TRBD2	many	CASSYRLAVGNEQFF	TGTGCCAGCAGCTACCGACTAGCGGTGGGGAATGAGCAGTTCTTC
TRBV11-3	TRBJ1-1	NA	many	CASSLGRGSAEAFF	TGTGCCAGCAGCTTAGGGCGGGGAAGCGCTGAAGCTTTCTTT
TRBV6-5	TRBJ2-4	TRBD2	few	CASSRTSGGSLQYF	TGTGCCAGCAGCCGGACTAGCGGGGGGTCTCTTCAGTACTTC
TRBV5-5	TRBJ1-2	NA	many	CASSLEARGWYGYTF	TGTGCCAGCAGCTTGGAGGCCAGGGGTTGGTATGGCTACACCTTC
TRBV6-1	TRBJ1-4	TRBD1	many	CASTRDRGLEKLFF	TGTGCCAGCACCCGGGACAGGGGGCTTGAAAAACTGTTTTTT
TRBV13	TRBJ2-3	TRBD2	few	CASSRRTSGGAGADTQYF	TGTGCCAGCAGCCGCCGGACTAGCGGGGGGGCTGGGGCAGATACGCAGTATTTT
TRBV25-1	TRBJ2-3	TRBD1	NA	CASSERTGRTDTQYF	TGTGCCAGCAGTGAAAGGACAGGACGCACAGATACGCAGTATTTT